Sequencing of this T cell receptor (beta chain) was carried out in a study of blood T cell repertoires in COVID-19. The germline V gene encodes CDR1 SGHTA and CDR2 FQGNSA. The CDR3 sequence is 15 residues long. V was pared by 0 bases and J by 9 bases, with 12 bases between. Produced via immunoSEQ multiplex PCR; TCRdb's table is partial and in-frame only. The table lists about 240,000 clones, around 88% of them singletons. Sequencing input: peripheral blood. This clonotype originated in a man aged 80 or over with acute or convalescent COVID-19. V usage is TRBV7-2 and J usage is TRBJ1-6; D is uncertain. CDR3 region: CASSLATFTGSPLHF. The CDR3 bases are TGTGCCAGCAGCTTAGCCACATTTACGGGTTCACCCCTCCACTTT.